This TCR beta chain was captured in a study of shared clonotypes between healthy human individuals. Whole-study context: The cohort had two women and a few men, ages 18 to 49.

Profiling relied on immunoSEQ multiplex PCR, and the TCRdb table lists in-frame clones only, not all of them. The data show fewer than 1.8 million clones, less than 99% seen once. The V segment lost 4 bases and the J segment 0 bases; nucleotides outside the gene matches: 4. Germline-derived CDR1 and CDR2 are SEHNR and FQNEAQ (reference sequence). CDR3 length: 15 amino acids. What was sequenced was naive CD4+ T cells sorted from blood. Indicated subset: CD45RA+ positively selected. This TCR came from a man aged 25 to 45 in good health. The V call is TRBV7-9, the J call TRBJ1-1; 8 nucleotides match TRBD1. The CDR3 nucleotides read TGTGCCAGCAGCTCCCAGGGGGCAGTGAACACTGAAGCTTTCTTT. Its translation is CASSSQGAVNTEAFF.